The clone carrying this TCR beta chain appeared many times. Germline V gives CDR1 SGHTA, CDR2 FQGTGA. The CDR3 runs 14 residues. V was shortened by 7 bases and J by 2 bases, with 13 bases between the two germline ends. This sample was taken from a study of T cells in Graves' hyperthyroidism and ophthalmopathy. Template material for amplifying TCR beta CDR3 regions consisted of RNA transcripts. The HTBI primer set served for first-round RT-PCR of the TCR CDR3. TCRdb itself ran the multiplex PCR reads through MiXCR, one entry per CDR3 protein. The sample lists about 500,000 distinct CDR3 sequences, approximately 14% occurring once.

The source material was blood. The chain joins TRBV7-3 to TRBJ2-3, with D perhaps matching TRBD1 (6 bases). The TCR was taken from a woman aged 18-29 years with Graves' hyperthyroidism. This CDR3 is CASNPDSFTDTQYF. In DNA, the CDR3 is TGTGCCAGCAACCCGGACAGCTTCACAGATACGCAGTATTTT. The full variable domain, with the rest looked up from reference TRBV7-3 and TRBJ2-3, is GAGVSQTPSNKVTEKGKYVELRCDPISGHTALYWYRQSLGQGPEFLIYFQGTGAADDSGLPNDRFFAVRPEGSVSTLKIQRTERGDSAVYLCASNPDSFTDTQYFGPGTRLTVL.